These 9 T cell receptor beta chains came from one sample sequenced in a study of blood T cell repertoires in COVID-19. Repertoires were generated with immunoSEQ multiplex PCR, while TCRdb's copy carries only in-frame clones and drops some. Counted here are about 120,000 clones, nearly 90% occurring once; the ten biggest clones make up roughly 1.2%. The sample consisted of peripheral blood. These receptors were taken from a woman of 80 years or more with acute or convalescent COVID-19.

The chain links TRBV5-1 to TRBJ1-3; D is ambiguous. V was clipped by 4 bases and J by 3 bases, with 11 bases between them. Germline CDR1 is SGHRS and CDR2 is YFSETQ. The CDR3 runs to 14 residues. The CDR3 protein is CASSLDGSGNTIYF. The CDR3 region has the DNA TGCGCCAGCAGCCTGGACGGTAGTGGAAACACCATATATTTT.

This sequence joins TRBV9 and TRBJ2-1; D may be TRBD2 (6 bases). CDR1 is SGDLS, CDR2 YYNGEE, per germline. This CDR3 has 16 residues. V was pared by 3 bases and J by 3 bases, with 16 bases between. This chain's CDR3 is CASSAPAEGLYNEQFF. CDR3 in DNA: TGTGCCAGCAGCGCCCCCGCGGAGGGCCTCTACAATGAGCAGTTCTTC.

This clone showed up just once. The chain has TRBV19 and TRBJ1-5; D not resolved. Per germline, CDR1 LNHDA and CDR2 SQIVND (reference sequence). The CDR3 spans 15 residues. The V gene lost 7 bases and the J gene lost 7 bases, with 20 bases spanning the gap. The CDR3 sequence: CASTREAPRSQPQHF. DNA of the CDR3: TGTGCCAGTACTCGGGAGGCCCCAAGGAGCCAGCCCCAGCATTTT.

The chain carries TRBV2 and TRBJ2-2; maybe TRBD2 (5 bases). This CDR3 comprises 13 residues. V was shortened by 6 bases and J by 1 base, with 6 bases between the two germline ends. Germline CDR1 is SNHLY and CDR2 is FYNNEI. The CDR3 coding sequence is TGTGCCAGCAGGAGGGAGAACACCGGGGAGCTGTTTTTT. Translation: CASRRENTGELFF.

The gene calls are TRBV5-1 and TRBJ1-2; D possibly corresponds to TRBD1 (6 bases). V gave up 0 bases and J gave up 11 bases, with 14 bases separating them. The CDR3 has 13 amino acids. CDR1 SGHRS and CDR2 YFSETQ come from the germline V gene. The CDR3 sequence: CASSLGQDSKYTF. The CDR3 nucleotides are TGCGCCAGCAGCTTGGGACAGGACTCAAAATACACCTTC.

The chain combines TRBV9 with TRBJ1-3, with D possibly TRBD1 on 6 matching bases. Germline assignment: CDR1 SGDLS and CDR2 YYNGEE. Trimming removed 3 bases from V and 5 bases from J, with 12 bases in between. The CDR3 totals 14 residues. The CDR3 DNA is TGTGCCAGCAGCGCCGACAGGTTCCGAAACACCATATATTTT. Translating it yields CASSADRFRNTIYF.

The chain joins TRBV24-1 to TRBJ1-2, with D possibly being TRBD1 (5 bases). The CDR3 contains 12 residues. Germline CDR1 reads KGHDR; CDR2 reads SFDVKD. The V end was cut by 4 bases, the J end by 5 bases, with 7 bases between. The CDR3 here is CATSEDRYGYTF. The CDR3 DNA sequence: TGTGCCACCAGTGAAGACAGATATGGCTACACCTTC.

This chain joins TRBV2 and TRBJ1-2; no firm D call. The CDR3 runs 12 residues. CDR1 and CDR2 (germline): SNHLY, FYNNEI. Trimming cost V 3 bases and J 4 bases, with 6 bases left between them. CDR3 amino acids: CASSDFSYGYTF. In DNA form, the CDR3 reads TGTGCCAGCAGTGATTTCAGCTATGGCTACACCTTC. The full variable domain, its missing parts supplied by reference TRBV2 and TRBJ1-2, is EPEVTQTPSHQVTQMGQEVILRCVPISNHLYFYWYRQILGQKVEFLVSFYNNEISEKSEIFDDQFSVERPDGSNFTLKIRSTKLEDSAMYFCASSDFSYGYTFGSGTRLTVV.

The genes are TRBV25-1 and TRBJ2-1; 10 positions match TRBD1. This CDR3 is built from 18 residues. The junction had 14 bases not matched to a gene; V was cut back by 5 bases and J by 4 bases. The germline V gene has CDR1 MGHDK and CDR2 SYGVNS. The chain's CDR3 is CASSQADRGVFPYNEQFF. The DNA of the CDR3 is TGTGCCAGCAGTCAGGCGGACAGGGGGGTTTTCCCTTACAATGAGCAGTTCTTC.